This T cell receptor beta chain was obtained from a study of OX40 agonist ivuxolimab in advanced cancers. Study overall: While on treatment, patients had intravenous ivuxolimab at 0.01 to 10 mg/kg every 2 weeks.

Profiled with immunoSEQ multiplex PCR; TCRdb holds only in-frame clones, not every one. The sample holds about 75,000 clones, approximately 85% seen once. Patients were excluded for autoimmune disease history or systemic immunosuppression. CDR1 is LNHDA and CDR2 is SQIVND in the germline V gene (reference sequence). V was clipped by 5 bases and J by 2 bases, with 13 bases between them. The CDR3 has 14 residues. The chain uses TRBV19 and TRBJ2-7, with D possibly being TRBD1 (6 bases). This clonotype was sampled from an adult with an advanced solid tumor such as melanoma, head and neck, liver or kidney cancer. The sequenced sample was CD4+ or CD8+ T cells sorted from blood, obtained in a trial of the OX40 agonist ivuxolimab. The CDR3 here is CASSGHRDTYEQYF. As DNA, the CDR3 is TGTGCCAGTAGTGGCCACCGGGACACCTACGAGCAGTACTTC.